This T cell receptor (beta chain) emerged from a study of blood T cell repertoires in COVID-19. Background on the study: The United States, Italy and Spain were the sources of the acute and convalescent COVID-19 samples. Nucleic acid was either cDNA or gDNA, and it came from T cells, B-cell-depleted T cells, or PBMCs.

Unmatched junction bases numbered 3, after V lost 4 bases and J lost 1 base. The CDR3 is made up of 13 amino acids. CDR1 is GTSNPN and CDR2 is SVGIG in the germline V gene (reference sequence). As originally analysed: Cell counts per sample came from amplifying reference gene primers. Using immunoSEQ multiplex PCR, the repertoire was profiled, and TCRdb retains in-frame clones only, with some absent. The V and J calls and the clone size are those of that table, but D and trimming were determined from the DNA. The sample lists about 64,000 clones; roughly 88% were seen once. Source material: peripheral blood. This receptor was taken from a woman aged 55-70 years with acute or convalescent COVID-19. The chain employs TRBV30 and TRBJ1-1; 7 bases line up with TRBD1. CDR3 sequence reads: CAWTRQGNTEAFF. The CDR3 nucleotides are TGTGCCTGGACCCGACAGGGGAACACTGAAGCTTTCTTT. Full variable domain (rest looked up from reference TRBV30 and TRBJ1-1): SQTIHQWPATLVQPVGSPLSLECTVEGTSNPNLYWYRQAAGRGLQLLFYSVGIGQISSEVPQNLSASRPQDRQFILSSKKLLLSDSGFYLCAWTRQGNTEAFFGQGTRLTVV.